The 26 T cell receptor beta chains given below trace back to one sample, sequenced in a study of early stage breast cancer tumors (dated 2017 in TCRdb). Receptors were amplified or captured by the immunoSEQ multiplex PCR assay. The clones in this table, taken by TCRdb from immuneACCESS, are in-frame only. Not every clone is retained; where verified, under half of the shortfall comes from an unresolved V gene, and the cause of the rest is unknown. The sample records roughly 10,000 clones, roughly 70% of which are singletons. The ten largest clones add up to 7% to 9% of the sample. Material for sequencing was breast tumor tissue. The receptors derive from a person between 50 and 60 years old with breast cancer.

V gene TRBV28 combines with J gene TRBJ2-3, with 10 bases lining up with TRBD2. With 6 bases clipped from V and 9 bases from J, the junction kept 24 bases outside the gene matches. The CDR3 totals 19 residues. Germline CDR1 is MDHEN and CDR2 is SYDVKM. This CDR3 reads CASSRNPPSGGRLTNTQYF. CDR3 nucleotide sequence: TGTGCCAGCAGCCGGAACCCGCCTAGCGGGGGCCGTCTCACCAACACGCAGTATTTT.

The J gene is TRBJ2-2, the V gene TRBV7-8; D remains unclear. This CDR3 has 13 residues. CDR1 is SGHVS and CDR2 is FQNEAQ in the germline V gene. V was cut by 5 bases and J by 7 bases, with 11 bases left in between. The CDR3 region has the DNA TGTGCCAGCAGCCAAAGGATACACGGGGAGCTGTTTTTT. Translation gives CASSQRIHGELFF. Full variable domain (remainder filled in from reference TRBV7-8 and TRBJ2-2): GAGVSQSPRYKVAKRGQDVALRCDPISGHVSLFWYQQALGQGPEFLTYFQNEAQLDKSGLPSDRFFAERPEGSVSTLKIQRTQQEDSAVYLCASSQRIHGELFFGEGSRLTVL.

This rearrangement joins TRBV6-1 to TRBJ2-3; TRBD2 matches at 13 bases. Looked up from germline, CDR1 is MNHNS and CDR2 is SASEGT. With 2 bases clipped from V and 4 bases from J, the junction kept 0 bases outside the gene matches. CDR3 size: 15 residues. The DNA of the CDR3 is TGTGCCAGCAGTGAAACTAGCGGGGGGGCAGATACGCAGTATTTT. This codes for CASSETSGGADTQYF.

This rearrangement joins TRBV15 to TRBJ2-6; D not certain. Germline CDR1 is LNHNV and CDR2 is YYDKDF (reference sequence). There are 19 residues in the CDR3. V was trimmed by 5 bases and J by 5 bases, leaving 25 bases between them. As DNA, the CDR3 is TGTGCCACCAGCTATCCGGAAAGGTGTGACAAAAGTCGGGCCAACGTCCTGACTTTC. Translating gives CATSYPERCDKSRANVLTF.

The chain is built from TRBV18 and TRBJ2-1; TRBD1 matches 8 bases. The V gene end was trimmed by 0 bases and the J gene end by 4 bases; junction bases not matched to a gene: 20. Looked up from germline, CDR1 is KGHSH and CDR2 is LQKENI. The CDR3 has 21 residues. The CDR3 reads CASSPPRAGLAGQGTYNEQFF. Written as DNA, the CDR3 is TGTGCCAGCTCACCACCCCGGGCAGGGTTGGCCGGACAGGGCACGTACAATGAGCAGTTCTTC.

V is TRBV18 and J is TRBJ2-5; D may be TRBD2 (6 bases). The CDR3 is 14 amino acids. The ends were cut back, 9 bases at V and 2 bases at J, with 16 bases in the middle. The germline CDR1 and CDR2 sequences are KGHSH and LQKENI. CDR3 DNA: TGTGCCAGTGGAGCGGGCGCCACGCAAGAGACCCAGTACTTC. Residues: CASGAGATQETQYF.

In DNA form, the CDR3 reads TGTGCCAGCAGCTTGGCCGGGACAGGGATGGGAGAGACCCAGTACTTC. It specifies CASSLAGTGMGETQYF. The V and J genes are TRBV5-8 and TRBJ2-5; 9 bases agree with TRBD1. This CDR3 region has 16 residues. Germline lookup yields CDR1 SGHTS and CDR2 YDEGEE. Germline trimming cut 0 bases from V and 4 bases from J; bases unmatched to any gene: 7.

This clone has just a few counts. Here the CDR3 reads CASSFRVIGANVLTF. As DNA, the CDR3 is TGTGCCAGCAGCTTTAGGGTGATTGGGGCCAACGTCCTGACTTTC. The chain joins TRBV5-4 to TRBJ2-6; D ambiguous. The CDR3 covers 15 residues. Deletions cut 2 bases from V and 3 bases from J, with 9 bases between. Germline V gene lookup returns CDR1 SGHNT and CDR2 YYREEE (reference sequence).

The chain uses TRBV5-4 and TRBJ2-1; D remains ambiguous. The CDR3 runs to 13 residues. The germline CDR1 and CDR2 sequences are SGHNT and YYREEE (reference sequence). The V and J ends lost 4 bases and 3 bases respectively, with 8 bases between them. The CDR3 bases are TGTGCCAGCAGCATCAGTCGCTACAATGAGCAGTTCTTC. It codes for CASSISRYNEQFF.

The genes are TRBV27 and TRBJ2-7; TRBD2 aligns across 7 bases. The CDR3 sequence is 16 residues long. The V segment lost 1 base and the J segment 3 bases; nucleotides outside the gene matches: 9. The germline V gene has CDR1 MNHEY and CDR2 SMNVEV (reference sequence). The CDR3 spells CASSLWSGRGDYEQYF. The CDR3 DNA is TGTGCCAGCAGTTTATGGTCGGGGAGGGGAGACTACGAGCAGTACTTC.

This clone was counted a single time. Here the CDR3 reads CASSPRGVSGYGYTF. CDR3 nucleotides: TGTGCCAGCAGCCCTCGGGGGGTGTCGGGCTATGGCTACACCTTC. This chain links TRBV11-2 with TRBJ1-2, with a tentative D call TRBD1 (5 bases). The CDR3 runs to 15 residues. The V end was cut by 5 bases, the J end by 4 bases, with 17 bases between. Germline CDR1 is SGHAT and CDR2 is FQNNGV.

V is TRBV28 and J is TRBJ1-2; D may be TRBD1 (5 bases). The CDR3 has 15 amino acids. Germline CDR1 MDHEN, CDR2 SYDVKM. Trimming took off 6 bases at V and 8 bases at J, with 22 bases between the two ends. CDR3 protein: CASRRPPTGPGGYTF. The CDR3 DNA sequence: TGTGCCAGCAGACGGCCACCAACAGGACCCGGGGGCTACACCTTC.

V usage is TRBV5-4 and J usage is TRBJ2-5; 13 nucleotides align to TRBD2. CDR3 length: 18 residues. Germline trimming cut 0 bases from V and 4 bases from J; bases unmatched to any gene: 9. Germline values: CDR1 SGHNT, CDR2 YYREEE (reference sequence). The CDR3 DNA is TGTGCCAGCAGCTTGGGGGAGGGACTAGCGGGAAAGGCAGAGACCCAGTACTTC. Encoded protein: CASSLGEGLAGKAETQYF.

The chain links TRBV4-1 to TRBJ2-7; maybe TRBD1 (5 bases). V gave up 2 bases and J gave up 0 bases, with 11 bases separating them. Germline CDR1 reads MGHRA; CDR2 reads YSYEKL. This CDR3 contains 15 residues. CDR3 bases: TGCGCCAGCAGCCAAATATGGCAGGGCTCCTACGAGCAGTACTTC. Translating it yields CASSQIWQGSYEQYF.

In DNA, the CDR3 is TGTGCCAGCAGTTTAATTTCAGGGGGGAATGAAAAACTGTTTTTT. This encodes CASSLISGGNEKLFF. The genes are TRBV28 and TRBJ1-4; 7 bases fit TRBD1. Unmatched junction bases numbered 5, after V lost 2 bases and J lost 5 bases. The germline CDR1 and CDR2 sequences are MDHEN and SYDVKM. The CDR3 is 15 amino acids.

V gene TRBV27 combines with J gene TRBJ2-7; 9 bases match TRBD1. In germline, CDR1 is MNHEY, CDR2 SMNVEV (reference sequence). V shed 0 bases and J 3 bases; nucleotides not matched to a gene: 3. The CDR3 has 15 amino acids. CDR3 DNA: TGTGCCAGCAGTTTATCGGGGACAGGGATCTACGAGCAGTACTTC. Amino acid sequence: CASSLSGTGIYEQYF.

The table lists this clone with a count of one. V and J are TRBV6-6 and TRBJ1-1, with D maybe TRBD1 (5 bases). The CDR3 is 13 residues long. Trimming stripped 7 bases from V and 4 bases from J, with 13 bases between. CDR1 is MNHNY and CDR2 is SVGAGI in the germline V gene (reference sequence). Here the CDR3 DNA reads TGTGCCAGCACCTCCGGGGGGGGCACTGAAGCTTTCTTT. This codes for CASTSGGGTEAFF.

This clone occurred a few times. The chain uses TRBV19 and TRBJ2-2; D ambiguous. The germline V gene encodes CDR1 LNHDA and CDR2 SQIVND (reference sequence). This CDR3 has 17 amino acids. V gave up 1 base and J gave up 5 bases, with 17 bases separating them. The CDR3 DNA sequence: TGTGCCAGTAGTATAGGCGCCCGGACCGACGTGACCGGGGAGCTGTTTTTT. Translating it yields CASSIGARTDVTGELFF. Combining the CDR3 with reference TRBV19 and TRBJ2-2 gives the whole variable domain DGGITQSPKYLFRKEGQNVTLSCEQNLNHDAMYWYRQDPGQGLRLIYYSQIVNDFQKGDIAEGYSVSREKKESFPLTVTSAQKNPTAFYLCASSIGARTDVTGELFFGEGSRLTVL.

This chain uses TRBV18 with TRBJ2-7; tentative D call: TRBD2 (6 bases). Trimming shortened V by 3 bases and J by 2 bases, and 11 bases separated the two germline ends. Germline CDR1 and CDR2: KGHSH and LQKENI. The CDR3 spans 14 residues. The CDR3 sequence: CASSPQPGAYEQYF. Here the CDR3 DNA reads TGTGCCAGCTCACCTCAGCCGGGGGCCTACGAGCAGTACTTC. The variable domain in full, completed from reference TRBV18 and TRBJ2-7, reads NAGVMQNPRHLVRRRGQEARLRCSPMKGHSHVYWYRQLPEEGLKFMVYLQKENIIDESGMPKERFSAEFPKEGPSILRIQQVVRGDSAAYFCASSPQPGAYEQYFGPGTRLTVT.

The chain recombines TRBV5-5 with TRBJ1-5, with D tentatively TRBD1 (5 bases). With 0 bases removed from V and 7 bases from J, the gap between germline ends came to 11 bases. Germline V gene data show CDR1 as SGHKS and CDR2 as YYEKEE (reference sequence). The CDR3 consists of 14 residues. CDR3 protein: CASSLVPGGQPQHF. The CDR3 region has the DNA TGTGCCAGCAGCTTGGTTCCGGGGGGGCAGCCCCAGCATTTT.

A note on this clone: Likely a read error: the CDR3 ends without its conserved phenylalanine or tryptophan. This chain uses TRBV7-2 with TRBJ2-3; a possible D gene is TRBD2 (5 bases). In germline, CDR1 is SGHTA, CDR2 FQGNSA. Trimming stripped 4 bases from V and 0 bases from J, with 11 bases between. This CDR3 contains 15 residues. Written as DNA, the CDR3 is TGTGCCAGCAGCTCTAGCTATCTAAGCACAGATACGCAGTATTTG. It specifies CASSSSYLSTDTQYL.

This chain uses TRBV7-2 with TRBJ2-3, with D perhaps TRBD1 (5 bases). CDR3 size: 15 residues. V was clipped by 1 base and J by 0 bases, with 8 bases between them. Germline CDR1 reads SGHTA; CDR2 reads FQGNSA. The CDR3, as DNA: TGTGCCAGCAGCTTAGGGGGCTGGAGCACAGATACGCAGTATTTT. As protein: CASSLGGWSTDTQYF.

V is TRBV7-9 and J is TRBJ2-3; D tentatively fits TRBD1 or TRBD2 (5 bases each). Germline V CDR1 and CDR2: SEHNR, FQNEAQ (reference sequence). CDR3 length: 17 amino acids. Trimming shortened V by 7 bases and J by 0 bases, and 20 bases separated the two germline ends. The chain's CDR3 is CASNLREGTPSTDTQYF. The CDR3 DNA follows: TGTGCCAGCAACCTCCGGGAAGGGACGCCCAGCACAGATACGCAGTATTTT.

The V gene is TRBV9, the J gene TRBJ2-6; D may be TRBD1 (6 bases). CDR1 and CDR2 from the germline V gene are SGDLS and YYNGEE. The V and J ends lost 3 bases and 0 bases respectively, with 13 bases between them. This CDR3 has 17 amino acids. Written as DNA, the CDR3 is TGTGCCAGCAGCGAAAACAGGGACCCCTCTGGGGCCAACGTCCTGACTTTC. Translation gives CASSENRDPSGANVLTF.

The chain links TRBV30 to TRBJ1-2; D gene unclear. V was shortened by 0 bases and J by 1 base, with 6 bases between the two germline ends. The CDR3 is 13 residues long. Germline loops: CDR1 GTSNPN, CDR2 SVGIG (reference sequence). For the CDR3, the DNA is TGTGCCTGGAGTGTCCAGTTTAACTATGGCTACACCTTC. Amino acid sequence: CAWSVQFNYGYTF.

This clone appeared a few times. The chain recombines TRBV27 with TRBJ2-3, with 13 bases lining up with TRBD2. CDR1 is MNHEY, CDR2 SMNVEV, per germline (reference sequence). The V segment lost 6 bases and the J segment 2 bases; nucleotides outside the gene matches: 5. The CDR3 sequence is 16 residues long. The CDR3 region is CASRQTSGRITDTQYF. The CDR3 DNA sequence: TGTGCCAGCAGACAGACTAGCGGGAGGATCACAGATACGCAGTATTTT.